The clone carrying this T cell receptor beta chain was counted at least ten times. What it binds is unknown. The sample originates from a study of identical twins. TCRdb reprocessed the 5' RACE reads via MiXCR and lists one record per CDR3 protein. This table has approximately 690,000 distinct CDR3 sequences, approximately 6.1% appearing once. The CDR3 is made up of 14 amino acids. The germline V gene encodes CDR1 LGHNA and CDR2 YSLEER. V shed 4 bases, J shed 3 bases, and the junction held 2 bases outside the gene matches. Overall study findings and caveats: Shared out-of-frame alpha sequences (those common to twins) showed excess low generation probability. Donors were not followed over many years; analysis was cross-sectional. Out-of-frame TCR alpha sharing in monozygotic twins exceeded recombination model predictions.

This receptor was taken from a young man in good health. The chain has TRBV4-3 and TRBJ1-2; 10 bases agree with TRBD1. Sequenced: naive T cells sorted from blood. The CDR3 spells CASSPGTGDYGYTF. In DNA form, the CDR3 reads TGCGCCAGCAGCCCCGGGACAGGGGACTATGGCTACACCTTC.